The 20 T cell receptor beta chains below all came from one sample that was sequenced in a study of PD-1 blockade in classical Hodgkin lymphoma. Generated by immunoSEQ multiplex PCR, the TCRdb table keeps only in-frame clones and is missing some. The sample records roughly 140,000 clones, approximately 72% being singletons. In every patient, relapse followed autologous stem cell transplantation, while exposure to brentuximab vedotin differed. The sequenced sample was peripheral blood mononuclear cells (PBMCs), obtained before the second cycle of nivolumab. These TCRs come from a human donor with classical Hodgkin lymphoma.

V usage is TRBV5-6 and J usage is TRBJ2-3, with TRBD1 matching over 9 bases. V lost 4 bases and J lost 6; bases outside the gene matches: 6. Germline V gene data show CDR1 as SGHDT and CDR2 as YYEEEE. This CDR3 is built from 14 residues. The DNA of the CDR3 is TGTGCCAGCAGCCGCCGGGACAGGGCCGATACGCAGTATTTT. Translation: CASSRRDRADTQYF. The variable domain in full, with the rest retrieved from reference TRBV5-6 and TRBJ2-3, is DAGVTQSPTHLIKTRGQQVTLRCSPKSGHDTVSWYQQALGQGPQFIFQYYEEEERQRGNFPDRFSGHQFPNYSSELNVNALLLGDSALYLCASSRRDRADTQYFGPGTRLTVL.

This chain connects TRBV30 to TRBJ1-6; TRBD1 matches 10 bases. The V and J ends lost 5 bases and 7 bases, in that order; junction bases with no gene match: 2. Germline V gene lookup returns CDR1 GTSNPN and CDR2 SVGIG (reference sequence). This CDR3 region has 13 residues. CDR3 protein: CAWGTGVNSPLHF. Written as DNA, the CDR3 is TGTGCCTGGGGGACAGGGGTAAATTCACCCCTCCACTTT.

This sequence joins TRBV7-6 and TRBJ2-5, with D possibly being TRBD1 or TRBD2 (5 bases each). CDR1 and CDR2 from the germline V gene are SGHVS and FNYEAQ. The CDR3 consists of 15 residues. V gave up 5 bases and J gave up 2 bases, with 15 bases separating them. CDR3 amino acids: CASSPGAASQETQYF. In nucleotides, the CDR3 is TGTGCCAGCAGCCCCGGGGCGGCTTCACAAGAGACCCAGTACTTC.

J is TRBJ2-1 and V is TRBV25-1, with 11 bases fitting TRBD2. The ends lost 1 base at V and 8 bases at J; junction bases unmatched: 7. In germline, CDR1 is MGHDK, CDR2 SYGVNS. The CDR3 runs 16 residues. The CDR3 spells CASSELIAGGIYEQFF. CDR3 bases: TGTGCCAGCAGTGAATTAATAGCGGGAGGGATTTATGAGCAGTTCTTC.

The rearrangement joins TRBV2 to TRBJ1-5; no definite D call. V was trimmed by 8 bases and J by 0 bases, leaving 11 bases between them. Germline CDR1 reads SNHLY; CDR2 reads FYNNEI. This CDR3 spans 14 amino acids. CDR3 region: CASEVGPSNQPQHF. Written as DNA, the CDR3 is TGTGCCAGCGAGGTTGGACCTAGCAATCAGCCCCAGCATTTT. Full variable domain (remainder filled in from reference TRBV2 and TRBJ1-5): EPEVTQTPSHQVTQMGQEVILRCVPISNHLYFYWYRQILGQKVEFLVSFYNNEISEKSEIFDDQFSVERPDGSNFTLKIRSTKLEDSAMYFCASEVGPSNQPQHFGDGTRLSIL.

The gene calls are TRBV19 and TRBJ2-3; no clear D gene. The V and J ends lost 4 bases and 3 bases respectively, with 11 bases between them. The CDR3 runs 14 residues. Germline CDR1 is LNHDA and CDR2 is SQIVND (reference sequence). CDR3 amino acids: CASSKGSRTDTQYF. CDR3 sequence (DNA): TGTGCCAGTAGTAAGGGCAGTAGGACAGATACGCAGTATTTT. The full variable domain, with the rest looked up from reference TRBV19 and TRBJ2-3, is DGGITQSPKYLFRKEGQNVTLSCEQNLNHDAMYWYRQDPGQGLRLIYYSQIVNDFQKGDIAEGYSVSREKKESFPLTVTSAQKNPTAFYLCASSKGSRTDTQYFGPGTRLTVL.

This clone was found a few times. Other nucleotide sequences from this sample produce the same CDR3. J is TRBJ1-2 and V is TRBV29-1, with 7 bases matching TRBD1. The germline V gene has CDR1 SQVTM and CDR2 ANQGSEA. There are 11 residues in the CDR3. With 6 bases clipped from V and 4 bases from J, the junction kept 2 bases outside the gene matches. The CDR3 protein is CSVGTVYGYTF. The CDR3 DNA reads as TGCAGCGTCGGGACAGTCTATGGCTACACCTTC.

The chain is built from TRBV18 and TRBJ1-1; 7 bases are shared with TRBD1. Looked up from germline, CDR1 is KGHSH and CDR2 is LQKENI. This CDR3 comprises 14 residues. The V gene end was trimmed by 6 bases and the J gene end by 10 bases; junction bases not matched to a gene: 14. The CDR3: CASSWGQSPLGAFF. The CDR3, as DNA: TGTGCCAGCTCTTGGGGACAGTCTCCCTTGGGAGCTTTCTTT.

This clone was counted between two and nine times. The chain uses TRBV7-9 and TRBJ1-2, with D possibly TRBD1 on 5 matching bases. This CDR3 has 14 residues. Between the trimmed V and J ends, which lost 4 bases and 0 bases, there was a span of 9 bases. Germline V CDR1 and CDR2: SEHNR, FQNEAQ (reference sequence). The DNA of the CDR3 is TGTGCCAGCAGCTACGGGGGAGCTAACTATGGCTACACCTTC. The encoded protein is CASSYGGANYGYTF.

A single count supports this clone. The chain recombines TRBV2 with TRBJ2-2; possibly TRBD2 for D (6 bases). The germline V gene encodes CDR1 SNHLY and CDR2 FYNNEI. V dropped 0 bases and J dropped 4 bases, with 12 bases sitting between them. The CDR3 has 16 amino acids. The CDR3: CASSEARQGGTGELFF. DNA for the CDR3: TGTGCCAGCAGTGAAGCGCGTCAGGGAGGCACCGGGGAGCTGTTTTTT.

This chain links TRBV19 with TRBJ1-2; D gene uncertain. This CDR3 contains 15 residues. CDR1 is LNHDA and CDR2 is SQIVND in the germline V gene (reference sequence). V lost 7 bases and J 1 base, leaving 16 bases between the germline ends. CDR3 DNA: TGTGCCAGTAAATCCCTGGCAGGAGATAACTATGGCTACACCTTC. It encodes CASKSLAGDNYGYTF.

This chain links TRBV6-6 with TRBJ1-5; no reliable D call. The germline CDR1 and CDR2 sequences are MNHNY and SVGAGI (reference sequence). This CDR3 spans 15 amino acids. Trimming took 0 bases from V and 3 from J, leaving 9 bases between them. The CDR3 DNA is TGTGCCAGCAGTTACTCGTTAGGGTCCAATCAGCCCCAGCATTTT. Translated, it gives CASSYSLGSNQPQHF.

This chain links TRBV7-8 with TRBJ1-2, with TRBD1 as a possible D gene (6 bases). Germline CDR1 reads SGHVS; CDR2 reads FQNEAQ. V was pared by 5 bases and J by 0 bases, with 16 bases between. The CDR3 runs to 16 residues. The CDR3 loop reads CASSPTRGVANYGYTF. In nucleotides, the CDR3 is TGTGCCAGCAGCCCCACTAGGGGGGTGGCTAACTATGGCTACACCTTC. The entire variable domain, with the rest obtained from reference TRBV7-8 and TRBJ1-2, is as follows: GAGVSQSPRYKVAKRGQDVALRCDPISGHVSLFWYQQALGQGPEFLTYFQNEAQLDKSGLPSDRFFAERPEGSVSTLKIQRTQQEDSAVYLCASSPTRGVANYGYTFGSGTRLTVV.

CDR3 sequence (DNA): TGTGCCAGCAGGTCGGGACTTTTTAATCAGCCCCAGCATTTT. Its protein is CASRSGLFNQPQHF. The J gene is TRBJ1-5, the V gene TRBV6-5; D might be TRBD1 (5 bases). Germline V gene sequence: CDR1 MNHEY, CDR2 SVGAGI. V lost 6 bases to trimming and J lost 4 bases, with 13 bases between them. This CDR3 is 14 amino acids long.

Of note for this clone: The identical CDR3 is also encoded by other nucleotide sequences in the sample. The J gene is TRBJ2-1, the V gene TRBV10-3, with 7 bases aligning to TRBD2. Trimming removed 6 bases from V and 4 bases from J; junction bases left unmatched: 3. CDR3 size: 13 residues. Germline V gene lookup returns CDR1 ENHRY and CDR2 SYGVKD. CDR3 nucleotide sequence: TGTGCCATCAGGAGGGAGGGTTACAATGAGCAGTTCTTC. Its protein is CAIRREGYNEQFF.

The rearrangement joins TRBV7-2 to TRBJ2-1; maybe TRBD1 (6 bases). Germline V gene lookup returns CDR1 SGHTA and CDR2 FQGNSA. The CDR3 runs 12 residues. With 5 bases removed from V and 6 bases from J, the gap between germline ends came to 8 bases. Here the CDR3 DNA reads TGTGCCAGCAGCCTACAGGGCAATGAGCAGTTCTTC. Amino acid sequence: CASSLQGNEQFF. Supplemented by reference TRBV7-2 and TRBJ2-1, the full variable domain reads GAGVSQSPSNKVTEKGKDVELRCDPISGHTALYWYRQSLGQGLEFLIYFQGNSAPDKSGLPSDRFSAERTGGSVSTLTIQRTQQEDSAVYLCASSLQGNEQFFGPGTRLTVL.

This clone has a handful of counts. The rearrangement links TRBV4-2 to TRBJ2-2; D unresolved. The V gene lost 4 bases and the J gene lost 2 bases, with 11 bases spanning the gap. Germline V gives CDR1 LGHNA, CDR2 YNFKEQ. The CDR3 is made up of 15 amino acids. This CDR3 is CASSPRAVNTGELFF. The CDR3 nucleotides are TGTGCCAGCAGCCCCCGGGCCGTAAACACCGGGGAGCTGTTTTTT.

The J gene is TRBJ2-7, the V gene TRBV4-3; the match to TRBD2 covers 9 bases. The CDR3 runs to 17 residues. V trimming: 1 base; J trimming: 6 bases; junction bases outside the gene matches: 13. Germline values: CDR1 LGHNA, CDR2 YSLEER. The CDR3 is CASSQAATSGSRGEQYF. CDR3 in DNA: TGCGCCAGCAGCCAAGCCGCAACTAGCGGGTCTCGGGGCGAGCAGTACTTC.

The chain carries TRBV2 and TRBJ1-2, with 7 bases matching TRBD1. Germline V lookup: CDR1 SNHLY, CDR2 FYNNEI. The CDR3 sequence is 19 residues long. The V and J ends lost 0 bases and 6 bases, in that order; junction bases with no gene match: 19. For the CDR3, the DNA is TGTGCCAGCAGTGAAGCGCTTCTTTGGGTGAACAGGGGCCGAGATGGCTACACCTTC. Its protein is CASSEALLWVNRGRDGYTF.

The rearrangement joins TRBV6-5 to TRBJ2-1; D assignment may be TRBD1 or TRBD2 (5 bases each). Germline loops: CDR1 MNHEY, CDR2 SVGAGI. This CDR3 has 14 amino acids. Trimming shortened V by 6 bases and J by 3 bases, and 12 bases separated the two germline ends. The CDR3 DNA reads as TGTGCCAGCAGCAACCGGGACCACTACAATGAGCAGTTCTTC. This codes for CASSNRDHYNEQFF.